These 3 T cell receptor beta chains were sequenced from one sample in a study of human T cells and chemical hapten exposure. The time point was: patch test 2, 6 weeks after DPC sensitization. The treatment denotes: therapeutic diphenylcyclopropenone sensitization with weekly scalp DPC. TCRdb redid the calling of the RACE reads with MiXCR, one entry per CDR3 protein. Of under 100,000 distinct CDR3 sequences in the sample, roughly a tenth were seen once. Sequenced here: whole blood, sampled in connection with sensitization to the hapten diphenylcyclopropenone (DPC). All receptors derive from a woman aged 45-65 years with alopecia areata. Some clones in this sample may be carry-over from other donors' samples.

The sample holds many counts of this clonotype. This chain joins TRBV27 and TRBJ1-5; unclear D gene. CDR1 is MNHEY, CDR2 SMNVEV, per germline (reference sequence). V lost 3 bases, J lost 2 bases, and 11 bases lay in between. This CDR3 is built from 15 residues. CDR3 DNA sequence: TGTGCCAGCAGTTTTTTAAGTGGTCGCAATCAGCCCCAGCATTTT. It codes for CASSFLSGRNQPQHF.

To note about this clonotype: The junction and the germline gene differ at one end; a read error may be behind it. The chain recombines TRBV30 with TRBJ2-2; no clear D gene. This CDR3 has 14 amino acids. CDR1 and CDR2 (germline): GTSNPN, SVGIG (reference sequence). The CDR3 loop reads CAWSKGRNTRELFF. The CDR3 DNA sequence: TGTGCCTGGAGTAAAGGCCGTAACACCCGGGAGCTGTTTTTT. The whole variable domain, filled in from reference TRBV30 and TRBJ2-2, reads SQTIHQWPATLVQPVGSPLSLECTVEGTSNPNLYWYRQAAGRGLQLLFYSVGIGQISSEVPQNLSASRPQDRQFILSSKKLLLSDSGFYLCAWSKGRNTRELFFGEGSRLTVL.

This clonotype was seen repeatedly, ten times or more. The V call is TRBV5-1, the J call TRBJ1-2; D perhaps matches TRBD1 (5 bases). CDR1 and CDR2 (germline): SGHRS, YFSETQ. V lost 6 bases and J lost 3, with 15 bases in between. This CDR3 region has 14 residues. The CDR3 DNA follows: TGCGCCAGCAACCTCGAAGGGACGGACTATGGCTACACCTTC. It is translated as CASNLEGTDYGYTF.